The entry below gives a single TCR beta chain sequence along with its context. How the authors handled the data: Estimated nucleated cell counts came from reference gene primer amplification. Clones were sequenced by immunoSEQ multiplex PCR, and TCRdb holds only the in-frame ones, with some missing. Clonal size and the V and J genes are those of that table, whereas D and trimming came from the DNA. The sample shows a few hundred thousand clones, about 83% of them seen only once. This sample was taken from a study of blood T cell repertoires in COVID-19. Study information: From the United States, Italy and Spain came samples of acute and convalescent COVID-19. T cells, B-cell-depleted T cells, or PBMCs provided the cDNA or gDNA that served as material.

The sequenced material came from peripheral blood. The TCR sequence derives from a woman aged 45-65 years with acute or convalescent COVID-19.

Here the CDR3 reads CASSRGQLETQYF. DNA of the CDR3: TGTGCCAGCAGCCGGGGACAATTGGAGACCCAGTACTTC. The chain recombines TRBV7-9 with TRBJ2-5; TRBD1 might be the D (6 bases). Germline CDR1 reads SEHNR; CDR2 reads FQNEAQ (reference sequence). The CDR3 spans 13 residues. V lost 5 bases to trimming and J lost 5 bases, with 12 bases between them.